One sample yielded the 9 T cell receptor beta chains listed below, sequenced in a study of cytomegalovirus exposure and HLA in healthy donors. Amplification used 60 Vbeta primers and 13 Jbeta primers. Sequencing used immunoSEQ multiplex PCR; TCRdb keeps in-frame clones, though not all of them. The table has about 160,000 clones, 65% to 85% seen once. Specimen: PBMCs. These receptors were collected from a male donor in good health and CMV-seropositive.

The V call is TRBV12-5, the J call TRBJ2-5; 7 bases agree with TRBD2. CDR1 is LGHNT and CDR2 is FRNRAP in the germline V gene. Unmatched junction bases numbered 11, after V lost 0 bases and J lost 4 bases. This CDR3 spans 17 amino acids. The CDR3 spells CASGLVVGGGLPETQYF. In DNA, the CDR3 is TGTGCTAGTGGTTTGGTAGTTGGGGGAGGGCTCCCAGAGACCCAGTACTTC.

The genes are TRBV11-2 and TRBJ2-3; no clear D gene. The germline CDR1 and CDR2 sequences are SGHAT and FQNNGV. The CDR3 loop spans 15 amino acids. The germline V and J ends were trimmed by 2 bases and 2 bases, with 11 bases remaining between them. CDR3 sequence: CASSLLTNPTDTQYF. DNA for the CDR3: TGTGCCAGCAGCTTACTCACTAACCCCACAGATACGCAGTATTTT.

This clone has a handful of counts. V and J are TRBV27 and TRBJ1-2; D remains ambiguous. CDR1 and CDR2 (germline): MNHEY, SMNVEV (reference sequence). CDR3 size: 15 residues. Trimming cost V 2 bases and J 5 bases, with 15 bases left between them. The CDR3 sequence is CASSLDPGANYGYTF. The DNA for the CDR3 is TGTGCCAGCAGTTTAGACCCGGGAGCCAATTATGGCTACACCTTC.

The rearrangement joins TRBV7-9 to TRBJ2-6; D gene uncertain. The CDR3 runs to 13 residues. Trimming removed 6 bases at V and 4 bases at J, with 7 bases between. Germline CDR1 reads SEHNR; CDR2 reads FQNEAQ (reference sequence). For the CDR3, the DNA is TGTGCCAGCAGTCCTCCGGGGGCCAACGTCCTGACTTTC. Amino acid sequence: CASSPPGANVLTF.

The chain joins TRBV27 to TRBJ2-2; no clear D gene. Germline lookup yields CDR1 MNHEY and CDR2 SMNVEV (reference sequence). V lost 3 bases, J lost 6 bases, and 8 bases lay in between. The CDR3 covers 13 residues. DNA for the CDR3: TGTGCCAGCAGTTTTTCCTTAGCCGGGGAGCTGTTTTTT. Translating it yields CASSFSLAGELFF.

The CDR3 loop is CASSLAPGEQPQHF. The CDR3 nucleotides are TGTGCCAGCAGCTTAGCCCCAGGGGAACAGCCCCAGCATTTT. The chain recombines TRBV7-6 with TRBJ1-5; tentatively, D is TRBD1 (6 bases). In germline, CDR1 is SGHVS, CDR2 FNYEAQ. This CDR3 has 14 amino acids. V lost 0 bases and J lost 7, with 10 bases in between. Supplemented by reference TRBV7-6 and TRBJ1-5, the full variable domain reads GAGVSQSPRYKVTKRGQDVALRCDPISGHVSLYWYRQALGQGPEFLTYFNYEAQQDKSGLPNDRFSAERPEGSISTLTIQRTEQRDSAMYRCASSLAPGEQPQHFGDGTRLSIL.

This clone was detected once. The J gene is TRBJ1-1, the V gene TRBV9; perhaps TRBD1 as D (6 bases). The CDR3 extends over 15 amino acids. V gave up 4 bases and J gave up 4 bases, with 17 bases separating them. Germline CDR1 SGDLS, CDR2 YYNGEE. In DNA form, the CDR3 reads TGTGCCAGCAGCCCTGGGGGACATGTTGGCACTGAAGCTTTCTTT. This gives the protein CASSPGGHVGTEAFF. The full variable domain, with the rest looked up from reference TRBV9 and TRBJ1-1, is DSGVTQTPKHLITATGQRVTLRCSPRSGDLSVYWYQQSLDQGLQFLIQYYNGEERAKGNILERFSAQQFPDLHSELNLSSLELGDSALYFCASSPGGHVGTEAFFGQGTRLTVV.

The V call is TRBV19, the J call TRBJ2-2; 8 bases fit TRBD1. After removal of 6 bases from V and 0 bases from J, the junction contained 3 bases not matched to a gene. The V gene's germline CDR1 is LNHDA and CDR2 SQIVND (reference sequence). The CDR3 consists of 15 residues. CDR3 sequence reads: CASRGQAPNTGELFF. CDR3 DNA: TGTGCCAGTAGGGGACAGGCGCCGAACACCGGGGAGCTGTTTTTT.

DNA of the CDR3: TGTGCCAGCAGCGTCGAGGGGAACACTGAAGCTTTCTTT. Translating gives CASSVEGNTEAFF. The chain employs TRBV9 and TRBJ1-1; D is ambiguous. The CDR3 runs to 13 residues. V shed 2 bases and J shed 1 base, with 6 bases lying between them. From germline, CDR1 is SGDLS and CDR2 YYNGEE.